Below are 14 T cell receptor beta chains sequenced from a single sample in a study of blood T cell repertoires in COVID-19. Profiled with immunoSEQ multiplex PCR; TCRdb holds only in-frame clones, not every one. The data show some 240,000 clones, with about 88% seen just once and just over 6.5% held by the top ten. Sequenced sample: PBMCs or T cells enriched from blood (not recorded which). The receptors stem from a woman between 50 and 59 years old who had been exposed to COVID-19.

The chain carries TRBV28 and TRBJ1-2; perhaps TRBD1 as D (6 bases). The CDR3 totals 13 residues. V was cut by 6 bases and J by 8 bases, with 16 bases left in between. Germline V CDR1 and CDR2: MDHEN, SYDVKM. The CDR3 reads CASSPFGGLGYTF. The CDR3 DNA sequence: TGTGCCAGCAGCCCATTCGGGGGGCTCGGCTACACCTTC.

J is TRBJ2-3 and V is TRBV29-1; 7 positions agree with TRBD2. The CDR3 is made up of 16 amino acids. The V and J ends lost 6 bases and 1 base, in that order; junction bases with no gene match: 13. CDR1 is SQVTM and CDR2 is ANQGSEA in the germline V gene. The DNA of the CDR3 is TGCAGCGTAAACCAACTCCCGGGACTACGCACAGATACGCAGTATTTT. This codes for CSVNQLPGLRTDTQYF.

V gene TRBV6-2 or TRBV6-3 combines with J gene TRBJ2-5; D unresolved. Trimming took off 4 bases at V and 2 bases at J, with 8 bases between the two ends. The CDR3 sequence is 13 residues long. Germline lookup yields CDR1 MNHEY and CDR2 SVGEGT. The CDR3 coding sequence is TGTGCCAGCAGTTCTATAAATCAAGAGACCCAGTACTTC. As protein: CASSSINQETQYF.

The J gene is TRBJ2-7, the V gene TRBV19, with TRBD1 as a possible D gene (6 bases). The CDR3 consists of 15 residues. The germline V and J ends were trimmed by 4 bases and 0 bases, with 13 bases remaining between them. Germline V gives CDR1 LNHDA, CDR2 SQIVND (reference sequence). The CDR3 DNA follows: TGTGCCAGTAGTACTACAGGGTATAGCTCCTACGAGCAGTACTTC. Translation: CASSTTGYSSYEQYF.

This chain uses TRBV19 with TRBJ1-3; 8 bases are a match to TRBD1. The germline V gene has CDR1 LNHDA and CDR2 SQIVND (reference sequence). The CDR3 loop spans 17 amino acids. V gave up 6 bases and J gave up 1 base; unmatched junction bases: 11. This CDR3 is CASSLRTQGASGNTIYF. The CDR3 DNA reads TGTGCCAGTAGCTTGCGGACGCAGGGGGCGTCTGGAAACACCATATATTTT.

V gene TRBV15 combines with J gene TRBJ2-6; TRBD1 matches at 7 bases. V lost 0 bases to trimming and J lost 11 bases; unmatched junction nucleotides: 1. The CDR3 runs to 13 residues. The germline V gene has CDR1 LNHNV and CDR2 YYDKDF (reference sequence). This CDR3 reads CATSRDQGDVLTF. CDR3 nucleotide sequence: TGTGCCACCAGCAGAGACCAGGGGGACGTCCTGACTTTC.

The chain uses TRBV6-2 or TRBV6-3 and TRBJ1-1; no reliable D call. Trimming left V 5 bases short and J 3 bases short, with 16 bases between. The germline V gene encodes CDR1 MNHEY and CDR2 SVGEGT. This CDR3 spans 15 amino acids. The CDR3 DNA follows: TGTGCCAGCAGTCCCAGGACTGAGGTCTACACTGAAGCTTTCTTT. Residues: CASSPRTEVYTEAFF.

This chain connects TRBV9 to TRBJ1-6; D is possibly TRBD1 (5 bases). Germline lookup yields CDR1 SGDLS and CDR2 YYNGEE. The CDR3 consists of 15 residues. V lost 0 bases to trimming and J lost 4 bases, with 8 bases between them. CDR3 sequence (DNA): TGTGCCAGCAGCGTAGGACAGCCGTATAATTCACCCCTCCACTTT. It yields the protein CASSVGQPYNSPLHF.

In this sample, this clone turned up once. The V call is TRBV11-2, the J call TRBJ2-5; 7 nucleotides align to TRBD2. CDR1 and CDR2 from the germline V gene are SGHAT and FQNNGV. The CDR3 has 15 residues. With V trimmed by 5 bases and J by 5 bases, 11 bases remained unmatched. CDR3 sequence (DNA): TGTGCCAGCAGCCCGCGGGGGTCAATAGGTGAGACCCAGTACTTC. Encoded protein: CASSPRGSIGETQYF.

The chain couples TRBV11-2 to TRBJ2-4; 8 bases agree with TRBD2. Per the germline V gene, CDR1 is SGHAT and CDR2 is FQNNGV. Losses at the gene ends were 1 base for V and 6 bases for J; bases not matched to a gene: 5. The CDR3 spans 15 residues. The CDR3 protein is CASSLGTGGINIQYF. The DNA for the CDR3 is TGTGCCAGCAGCTTAGGGACGGGGGGGATAAACATTCAGTACTTC. The complete variable domain, with remaining parts taken from reference TRBV11-2 and TRBJ2-4, reads EAGVAQSPRYKIIEKRQSVAFWCNPISGHATLYWYQQILGQGPKLLIQFQNNGVVDDSQLPKDRFSAERLKGVDSTLKIQPAKLEDSAVYLCASSLGTGGINIQYFGAGTRLSVL.

The chain links TRBV7-2 to TRBJ2-2; TRBD2 aligns across 15 bases. CDR3 size: 15 residues. Germline CDR1 reads SGHTA; CDR2 reads FQGNSA. J gave up 9 bases and V 10 bases, and 9 bases lay outside the gene matches. This CDR3 reads CATGLAGGTLRELFF. As DNA, the CDR3 is TGTGCCACGGGACTAGCGGGGGGTACCCTTAGGGAGCTGTTTTTT.

The gene calls are TRBV5-1 and TRBJ1-2; D not certain. The CDR3 has 11 residues. The V gene's germline CDR1 is SGHRS and CDR2 YFSETQ. V dropped 3 bases and J dropped 6 bases, with 6 bases sitting between them. CDR3 in amino acids: CASSYGDGYTF. The CDR3 DNA sequence: TGCGCCAGCAGCTACGGGGATGGCTACACCTTC.

The chain joins TRBV28 to TRBJ1-2; no reliable D call. The CDR3 loop spans 13 amino acids. CDR1 MDHEN and CDR2 SYDVKM come from the germline V gene. The ends were cut back, 3 bases at V and 4 bases at J, with 9 bases in the middle. The CDR3, as DNA: TGTGCCAGCAGTTTTATCCCCCCCTATGGCTACACCTTC. The encoded protein is CASSFIPPYGYTF.

This sequence joins TRBV6-2 or TRBV6-3 and TRBJ2-2, with D perhaps TRBD2 (5 bases). V was trimmed by 5 bases and J by 6 bases, leaving 13 bases between them. The germline V gene has CDR1 MNHEY and CDR2 SVGEGT. This CDR3 spans 14 amino acids. The CDR3 bases are TGTGCCAGCAGTCGCGGGCTCGGCCCCGGGGAGCTGTTTTTT. It yields the protein CASSRGLGPGELFF.